The entry that follows covers one T cell receptor (beta chain) sequence. The antigen is unknown. These data originate in a study of beta chain features in type 1 diabetes. Regarding the study as a whole: For patients, the naive, central memory and Treg TCRB repertoires appeared more alike than for healthy donors. When Type 1 diabetes patients were examined, their TCRB CDR3s proved moderately but significantly shorter in all four CD4+ subsets. Researchers cautioned that cDNA sequencing could over-represent cells with high TCR expression. Type 1 diabetes patients had fewer VDJ junction insertions and more deletions.

V lost 3 bases to trimming and J lost 4 bases, with 11 bases between them. Germline V CDR1 and CDR2: SGHNT, YYREEE (reference sequence). This CDR3 region has 13 residues. Expressed TCRB transcripts were sequenced because the entire RNA isolate underwent reverse transcription. TCRdb keeps only in-frame clones here, not all; method: immunoSEQ multiplex PCR. The data hold 65,000 to 100,000 clones, with around 32% observed a single time. The sequence came from a woman aged 18-30 years in good health. This chain connects TRBV5-4 to TRBJ2-7, with a tentative D call TRBD2 (5 bases). Sequencing was carried out using stem cell memory CD4+ T cells from blood. CDR3 in amino acids: CASSSGLEYEQYF. The CDR3, as DNA: TGTGCCAGCAGCTCTGGACTGGAATACGAGCAGTACTTC.